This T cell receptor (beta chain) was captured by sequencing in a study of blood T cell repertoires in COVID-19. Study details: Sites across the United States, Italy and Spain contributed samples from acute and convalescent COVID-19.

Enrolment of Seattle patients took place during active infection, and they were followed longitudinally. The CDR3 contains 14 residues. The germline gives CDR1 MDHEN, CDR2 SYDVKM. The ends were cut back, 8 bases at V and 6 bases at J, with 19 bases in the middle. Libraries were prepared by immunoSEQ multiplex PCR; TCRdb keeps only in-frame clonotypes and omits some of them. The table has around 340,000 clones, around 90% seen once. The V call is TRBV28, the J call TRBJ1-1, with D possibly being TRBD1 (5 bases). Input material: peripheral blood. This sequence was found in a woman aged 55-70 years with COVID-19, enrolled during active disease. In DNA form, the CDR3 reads TGTGCCAGCGGTAGTAGGTCTCTAGGGGCTGAAGCTTTCTTT. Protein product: CASGSRSLGAEAFF.